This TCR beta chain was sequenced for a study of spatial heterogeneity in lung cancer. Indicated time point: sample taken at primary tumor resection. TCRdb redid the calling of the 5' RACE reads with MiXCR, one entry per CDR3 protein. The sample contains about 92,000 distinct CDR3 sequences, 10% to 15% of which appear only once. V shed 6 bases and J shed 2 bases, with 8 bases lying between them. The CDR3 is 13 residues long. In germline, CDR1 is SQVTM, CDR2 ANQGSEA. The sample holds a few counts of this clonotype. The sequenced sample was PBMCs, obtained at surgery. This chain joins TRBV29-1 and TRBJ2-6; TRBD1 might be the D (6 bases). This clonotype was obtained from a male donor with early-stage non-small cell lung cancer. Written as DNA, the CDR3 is TGCAGCGTCCAGGGGACTGGGGCCAACGTCCTGACTTTC. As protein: CSVQGTGANVLTF.